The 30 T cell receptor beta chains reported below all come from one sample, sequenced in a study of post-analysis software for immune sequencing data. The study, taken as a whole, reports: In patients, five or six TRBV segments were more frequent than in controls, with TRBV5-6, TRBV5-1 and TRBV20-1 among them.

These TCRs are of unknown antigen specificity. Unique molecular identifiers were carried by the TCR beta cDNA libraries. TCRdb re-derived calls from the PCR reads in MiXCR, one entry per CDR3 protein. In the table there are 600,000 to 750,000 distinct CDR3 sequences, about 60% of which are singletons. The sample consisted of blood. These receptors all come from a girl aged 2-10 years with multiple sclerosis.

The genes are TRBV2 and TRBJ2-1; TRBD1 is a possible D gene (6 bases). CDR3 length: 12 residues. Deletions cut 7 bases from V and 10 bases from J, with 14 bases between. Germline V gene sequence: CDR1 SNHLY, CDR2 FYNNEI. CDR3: CASKAGVTEQFF. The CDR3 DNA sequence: TGTGCCAGCAAGGCAGGGGTCACCGAGCAGTTCTTC.

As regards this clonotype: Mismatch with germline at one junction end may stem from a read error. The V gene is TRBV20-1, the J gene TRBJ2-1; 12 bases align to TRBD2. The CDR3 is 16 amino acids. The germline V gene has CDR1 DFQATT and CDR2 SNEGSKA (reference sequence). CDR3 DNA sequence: TGCAGTGATAGATCGTTCACTAGCGGGAGGAGTCATGAGCAGTTCTTC. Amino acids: CSDRSFTSGRSHEQFF.

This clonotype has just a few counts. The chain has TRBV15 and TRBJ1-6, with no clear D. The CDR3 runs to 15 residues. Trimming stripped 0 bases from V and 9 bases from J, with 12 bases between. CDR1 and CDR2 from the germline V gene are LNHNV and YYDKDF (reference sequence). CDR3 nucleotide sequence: TGTGCCACCAGCAGAGATAAAGCCCGAAGTTCACCCCTCCACTTT. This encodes CATSRDKARSSPLHF.

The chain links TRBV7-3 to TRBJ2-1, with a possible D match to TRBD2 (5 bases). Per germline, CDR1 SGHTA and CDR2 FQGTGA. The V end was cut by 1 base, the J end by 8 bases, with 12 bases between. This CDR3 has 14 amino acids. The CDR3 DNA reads TGTGCCAGCAGCTTAAACGGGATTGGGTATGAGCAGTTCTTC. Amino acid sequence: CASSLNGIGYEQFF.

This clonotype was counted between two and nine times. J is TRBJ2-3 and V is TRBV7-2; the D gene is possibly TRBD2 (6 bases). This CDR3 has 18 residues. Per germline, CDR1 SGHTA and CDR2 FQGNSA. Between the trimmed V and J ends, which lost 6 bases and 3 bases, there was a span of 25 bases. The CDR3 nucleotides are TGTGCCAGCAGTTACCGGACTACCAGCGCCGAAGTAACAGATACGCAGTATTTT. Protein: CASSYRTTSAEVTDTQYF.

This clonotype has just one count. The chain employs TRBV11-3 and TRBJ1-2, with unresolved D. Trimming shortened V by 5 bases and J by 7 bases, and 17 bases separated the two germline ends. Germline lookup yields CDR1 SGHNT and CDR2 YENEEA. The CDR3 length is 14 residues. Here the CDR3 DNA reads TGTGCCAGCAGCCCCGGAGTACTATCCAGTGGCTACACCTTC. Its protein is CASSPGVLSSGYTF.

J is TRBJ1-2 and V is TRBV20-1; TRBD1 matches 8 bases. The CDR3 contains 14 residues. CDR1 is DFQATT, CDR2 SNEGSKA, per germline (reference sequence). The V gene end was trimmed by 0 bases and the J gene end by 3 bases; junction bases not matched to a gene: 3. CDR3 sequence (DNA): TGCAGTGCTAGAGAGACAGGGGCCCACTATGGCTACACCTTC. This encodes CSARETGAHYGYTF.

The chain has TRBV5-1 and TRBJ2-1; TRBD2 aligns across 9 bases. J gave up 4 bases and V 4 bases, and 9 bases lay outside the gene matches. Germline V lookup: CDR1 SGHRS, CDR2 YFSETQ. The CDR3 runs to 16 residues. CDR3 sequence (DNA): TGCGCCAGCAGCCGAACCTCGGGACTAGCTTACAATGAGCAGTTCTTC. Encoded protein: CASSRTSGLAYNEQFF.

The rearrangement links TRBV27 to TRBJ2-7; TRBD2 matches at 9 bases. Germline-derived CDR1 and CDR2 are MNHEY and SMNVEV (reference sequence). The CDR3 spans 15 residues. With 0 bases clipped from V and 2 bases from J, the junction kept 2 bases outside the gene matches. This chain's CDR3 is CASSLSSSGAYEQYF. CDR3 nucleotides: TGTGCCAGCAGTTTATCGTCTAGCGGGGCCTACGAGCAGTACTTC.

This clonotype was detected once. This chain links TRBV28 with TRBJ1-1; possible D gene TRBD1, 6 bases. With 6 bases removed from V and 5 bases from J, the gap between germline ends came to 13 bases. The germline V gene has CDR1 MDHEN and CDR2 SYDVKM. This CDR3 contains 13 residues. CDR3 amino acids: CASRARGRTEAFF. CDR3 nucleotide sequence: TGTGCCAGCAGAGCCAGGGGAAGAACTGAAGCTTTCTTT.

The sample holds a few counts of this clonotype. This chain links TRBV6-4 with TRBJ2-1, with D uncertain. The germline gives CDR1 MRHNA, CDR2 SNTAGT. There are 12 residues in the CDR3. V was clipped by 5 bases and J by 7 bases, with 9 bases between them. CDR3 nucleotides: TGTGCCAGCAGTCAGCACTTAAATGAGCAGTTCTTC. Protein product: CASSQHLNEQFF.

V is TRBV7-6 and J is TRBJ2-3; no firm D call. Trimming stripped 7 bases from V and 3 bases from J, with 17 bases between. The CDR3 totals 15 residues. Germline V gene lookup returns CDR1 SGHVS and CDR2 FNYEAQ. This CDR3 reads CASTPSLPVTDTQYF. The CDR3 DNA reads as TGTGCCAGCACCCCCTCCCTCCCCGTTACAGATACGCAGTATTTT. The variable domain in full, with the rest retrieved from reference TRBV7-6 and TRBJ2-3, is GAGVSQSPRYKVTKRGQDVALRCDPISGHVSLYWYRQALGQGPEFLTYFNYEAQQDKSGLPNDRFSAERPEGSISTLTIQRTEQRDSAMYRCASTPSLPVTDTQYFGPGTRLTVL.

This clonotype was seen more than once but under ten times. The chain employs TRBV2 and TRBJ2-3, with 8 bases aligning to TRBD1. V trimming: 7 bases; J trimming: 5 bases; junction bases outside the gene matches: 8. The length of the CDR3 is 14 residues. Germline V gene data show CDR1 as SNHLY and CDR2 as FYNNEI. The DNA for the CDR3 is TGTGCCAGCAACCCACAGGGGGAAGAAGATACGCAGTATTTT. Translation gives CASNPQGEEDTQYF.

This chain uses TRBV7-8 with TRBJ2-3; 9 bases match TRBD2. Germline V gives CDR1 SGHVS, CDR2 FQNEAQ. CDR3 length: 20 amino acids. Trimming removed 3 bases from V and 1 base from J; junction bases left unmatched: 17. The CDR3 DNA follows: TGTGCCAGCAGCTTGGAGGAGGGCGGGAGGGCAATGAGAGGCACAGATACGCAGTATTTT. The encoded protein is CASSLEEGGRAMRGTDTQYF.

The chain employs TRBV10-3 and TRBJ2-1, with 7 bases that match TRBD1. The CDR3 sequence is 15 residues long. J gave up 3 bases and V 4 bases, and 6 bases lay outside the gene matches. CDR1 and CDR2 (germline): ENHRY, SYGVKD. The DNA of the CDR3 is TGTGCCATCAGTGGAGGGGACAGTCACTACAATGAGCAGTTCTTC. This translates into CAISGGDSHYNEQFF.

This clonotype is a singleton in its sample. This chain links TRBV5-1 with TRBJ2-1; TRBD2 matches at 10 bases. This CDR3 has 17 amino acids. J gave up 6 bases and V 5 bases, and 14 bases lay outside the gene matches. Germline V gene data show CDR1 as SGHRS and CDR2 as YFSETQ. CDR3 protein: CASRPFVSGRRGNEQFF. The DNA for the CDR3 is TGCGCCAGCAGACCTTTCGTTAGCGGGAGGAGGGGCAATGAGCAGTTCTTC.

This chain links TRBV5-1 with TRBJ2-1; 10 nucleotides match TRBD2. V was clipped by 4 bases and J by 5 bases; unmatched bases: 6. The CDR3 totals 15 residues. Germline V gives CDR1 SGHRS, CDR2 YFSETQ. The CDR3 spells CASSAWTSGNNEQFF. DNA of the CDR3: TGCGCCAGCAGCGCCTGGACTAGCGGCAACAATGAGCAGTTCTTC.

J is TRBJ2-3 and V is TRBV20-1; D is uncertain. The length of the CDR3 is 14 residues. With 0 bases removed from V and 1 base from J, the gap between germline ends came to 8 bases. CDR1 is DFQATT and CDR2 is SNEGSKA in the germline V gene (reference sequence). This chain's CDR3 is CSARDILRTDTQYF. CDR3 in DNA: TGCAGTGCTAGAGATATACTCCGCACAGATACGCAGTATTTT.

The CDR3 reads CASSVETGGYGYTF. The DNA of the CDR3 is TGTGCCAGTAGTGTCGAAACGGGGGGCTATGGCTACACCTTC. V is TRBV19 and J is TRBJ1-2; possibly TRBD1 for D (5 bases). The V end lost 5 bases, the J end lost 4 bases, and 14 bases lay between the germline ends. Germline V gene lookup returns CDR1 LNHDA and CDR2 SQIVND (reference sequence). The CDR3 is 14 amino acids.

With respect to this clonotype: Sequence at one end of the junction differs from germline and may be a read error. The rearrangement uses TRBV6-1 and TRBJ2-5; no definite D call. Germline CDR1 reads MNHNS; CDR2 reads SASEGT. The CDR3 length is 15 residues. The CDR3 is CASTEMTARRETQYF. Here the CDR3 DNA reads TGTGCCAGCACTGAAATGACTGCCCGGAGAGAGACCCAGTACTTC.

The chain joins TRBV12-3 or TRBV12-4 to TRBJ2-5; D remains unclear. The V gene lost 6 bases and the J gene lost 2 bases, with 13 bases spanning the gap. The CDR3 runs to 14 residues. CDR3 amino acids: CASSPVRQQETQYF. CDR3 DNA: TGTGCCAGCAGCCCCGTACGGCAGCAAGAGACCCAGTACTTC.

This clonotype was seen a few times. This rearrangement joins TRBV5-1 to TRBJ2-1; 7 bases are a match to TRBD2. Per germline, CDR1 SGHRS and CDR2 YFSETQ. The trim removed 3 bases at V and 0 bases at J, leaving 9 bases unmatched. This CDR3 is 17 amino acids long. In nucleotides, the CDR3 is TGCGCCAGCAGCTCATCAGCGGGGACGTCCTCCTACAATGAGCAGTTCTTC. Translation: CASSSSAGTSSYNEQFF.

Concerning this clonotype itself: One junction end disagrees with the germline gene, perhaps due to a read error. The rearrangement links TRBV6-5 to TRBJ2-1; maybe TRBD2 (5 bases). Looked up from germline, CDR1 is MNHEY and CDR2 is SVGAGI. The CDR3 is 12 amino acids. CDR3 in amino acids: CASSTRGNERFF. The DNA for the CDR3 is TGTGCCAGCAGTACCCGGGGTAATGAGCGGTTCTTC.

For the CDR3, the DNA is TGCGCCAGCAGCTTGGGTACTGCCCCTTTGTATAGTGAGCAGTTCTTC. Protein product: CASSLGTAPLYSEQFF. This rearrangement joins TRBV5-1 to TRBJ2-1, with D unresolved. Germline CDR1 and CDR2: SGHRS and YFSETQ. Trimming cost V 0 bases and J 9 bases, with 19 bases left between them. The CDR3 extends over 16 amino acids.

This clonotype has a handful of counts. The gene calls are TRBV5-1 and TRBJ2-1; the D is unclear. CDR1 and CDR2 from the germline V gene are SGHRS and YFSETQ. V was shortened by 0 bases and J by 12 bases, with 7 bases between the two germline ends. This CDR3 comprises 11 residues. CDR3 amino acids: CASSLEQRQFF. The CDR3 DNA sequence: TGCGCCAGCAGCTTGGAACAAAGGCAGTTCTTC.

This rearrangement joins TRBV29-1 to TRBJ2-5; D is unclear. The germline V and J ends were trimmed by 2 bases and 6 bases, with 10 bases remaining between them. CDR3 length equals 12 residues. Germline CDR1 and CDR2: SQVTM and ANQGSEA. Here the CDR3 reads CSVERVGKTQYF. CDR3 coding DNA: TGCAGCGTTGAAAGGGTGGGGAAGACCCAGTACTTC.

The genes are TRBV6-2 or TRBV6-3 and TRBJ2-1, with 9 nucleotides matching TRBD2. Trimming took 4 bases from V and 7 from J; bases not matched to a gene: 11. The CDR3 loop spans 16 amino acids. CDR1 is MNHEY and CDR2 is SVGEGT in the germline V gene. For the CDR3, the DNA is TGTGCCAGCAGTTTCGGACTAGCGACCCTTGTGAATGAGCAGTTCTTC. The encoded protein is CASSFGLATLVNEQFF.

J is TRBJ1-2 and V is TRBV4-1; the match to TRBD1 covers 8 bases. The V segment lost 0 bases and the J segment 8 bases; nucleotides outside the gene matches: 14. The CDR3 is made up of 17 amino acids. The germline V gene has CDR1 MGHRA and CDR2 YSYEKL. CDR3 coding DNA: TGCGCCAGCAGCCAAGATCGACAGGGGATTATGCAAGAAGGCTACACCTTC. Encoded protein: CASSQDRQGIMQEGYTF.

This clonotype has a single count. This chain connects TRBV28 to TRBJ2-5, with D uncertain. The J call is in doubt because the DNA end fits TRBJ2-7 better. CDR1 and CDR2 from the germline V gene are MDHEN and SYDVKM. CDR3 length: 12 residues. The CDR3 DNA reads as TGTGCCAGCAGCTCCTACAGCGACGAGCAGTACTTC. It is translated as CASSSYSDEQYF.

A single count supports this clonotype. In nucleotides, the CDR3 is TGCGCCAGCAGCTCCGGGACCGGCTACTACGAGCAGTACTTC. Translated, it gives CASSSGTGYYEQYF. This chain joins TRBV5-1 and TRBJ2-7; D is possibly TRBD1 or TRBD2 (5 bases each). Germline V gene lookup returns CDR1 SGHRS and CDR2 YFSETQ. Between the trimmed V and J ends, which lost 3 bases and 3 bases, there was a span of 13 bases. This CDR3 has 14 amino acids. The variable domain in full, with the rest retrieved from reference TRBV5-1 and TRBJ2-7, is KAGVTQTPRYLIKTRGQQVTLSCSPISGHRSVSWYQQTPGQGLQFLFEYFSETQRNKGNFPGRFSGRQFSNSRSEMNVSTLELGDSALYLCASSSGTGYYEQYFGPGTRLTVT.